This TCR beta chain stems from a study of control samples from healthy donors and cancer patients (dated by TCRdb to about 2020). The library was generated by the immunoSEQ multiplex PCR assay. TCRdb retrieved this table from immuneACCESS and kept in-frame rearrangements only. Not all clones are present; in checked studies, unresolved V genes account for under half, and no reason is known for the remainder. The sample data list about 95,000 clones, and 85% of these were observed just once. In total, the top ten clones hold 15% to 20% of the sample. This clone was seen a single time. Its antigen remains undetermined. The input lacks base qualities; no much larger clone sits a single base away. The germline V gene encodes CDR1 SNHLY and CDR2 FYNNEI. At the junction V is shortened by 8 bases and J by 1 base, with 15 bases in between. Measured from the cysteine to the phenylalanine, the CDR3 is 14 residues long. The CDR3 DNA has 42 bases and is translated from base 1.

Sequenced input: blood. This sequence originates from a man aged 25-45 years in good health. The rearranged segments are TRBV2 and TRBJ2-7; tentative D gene TRBD1, with 6 bases matching. The CDR3 reads as follows: CASLRQDESYEQYF. The DNA sequence is as follows: TGTGCCAGCCTCCGACAGGATGAATCCTACGAGCAGTACTTC.